The table lists the clone carrying this TCR beta chain with many counts. Its antigen is still unknown. This sample was included in a study of Graves' ophthalmopathy and Graves' hyperthyroidism. Overall study: The authors defined stable hyperthyroidism as no ophthalmopathy within 18 months of follow-up.

RNA transcripts were the template, and TCR beta CDR3 regions were amplified from them. Second-round multiplex PCR came after a first-round RT-PCR that employed HTBI primers. TCRdb re-called the multiplex PCR reads with MiXCR, one entry per CDR3 protein. The table lists around 590,000 distinct CDR3 sequences, roughly 39% of them singletons. Study conclusions and caveats: At about 69% sensitivity and 72.22% specificity, the model predicted progression of the ophthalmopathy.

Germline CDR1 is SGHVS and CDR2 is FNYEAQ. The V end was cut by 4 bases, the J end by 6 bases, with 7 bases between. The CDR3 loop spans 13 amino acids. Orbital computed tomography, thyroid ultrasound, TRAb, serum thyroxine and clinical symptoms formed the basis of diagnosis. This TCR came from an adult man with Graves' hyperthyroidism. The genes are TRBV7-6 and TRBJ1-6; D is undetermined. Material: peripheral blood or thyroid tissue (not recorded which). CDR3 DNA sequence: TGTGCCAGCAGCTCATATGCTAATTCACCCCTCCACTTT. Translating gives CASSSYANSPLHF.